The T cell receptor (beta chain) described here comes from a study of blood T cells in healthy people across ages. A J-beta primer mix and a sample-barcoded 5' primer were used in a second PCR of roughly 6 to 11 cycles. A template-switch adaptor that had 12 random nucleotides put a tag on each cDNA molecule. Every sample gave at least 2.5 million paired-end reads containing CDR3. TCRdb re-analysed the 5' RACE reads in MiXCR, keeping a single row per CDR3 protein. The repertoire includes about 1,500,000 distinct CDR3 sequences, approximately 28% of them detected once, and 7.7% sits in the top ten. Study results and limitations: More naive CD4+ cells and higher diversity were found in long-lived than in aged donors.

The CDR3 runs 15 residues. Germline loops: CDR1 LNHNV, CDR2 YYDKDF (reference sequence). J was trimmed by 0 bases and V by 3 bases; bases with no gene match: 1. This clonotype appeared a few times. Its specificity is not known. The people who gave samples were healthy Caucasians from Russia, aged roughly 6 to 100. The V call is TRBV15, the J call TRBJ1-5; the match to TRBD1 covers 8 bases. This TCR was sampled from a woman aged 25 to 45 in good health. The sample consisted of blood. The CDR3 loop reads CATSRDRVSNQPQHF. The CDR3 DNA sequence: TGTGCCACCAGCAGGGACAGGGTTAGCAATCAGCCCCAGCATTTT. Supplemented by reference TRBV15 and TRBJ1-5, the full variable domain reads DAMVIQNPRYQVTQFGKPVTLSCSQTLNHNVMYWYQQKSSQAPKLLFHYYDKDFNNEADTPDNFQSRRPNTSFCFLDIRSPGLGDTAMYLCATSRDRVSNQPQHFGDGTRLSIL.